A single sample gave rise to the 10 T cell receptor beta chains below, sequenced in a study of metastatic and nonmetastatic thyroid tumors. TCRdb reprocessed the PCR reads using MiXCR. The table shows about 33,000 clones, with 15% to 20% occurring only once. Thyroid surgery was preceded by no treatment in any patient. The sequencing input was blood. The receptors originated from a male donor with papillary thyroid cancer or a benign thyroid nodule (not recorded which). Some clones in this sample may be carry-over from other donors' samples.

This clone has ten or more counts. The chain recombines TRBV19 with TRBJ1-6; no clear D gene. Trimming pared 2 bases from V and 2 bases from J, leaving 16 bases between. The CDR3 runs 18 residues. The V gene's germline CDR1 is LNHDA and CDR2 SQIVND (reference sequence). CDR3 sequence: CASSIKGNRPTYNSPLHF. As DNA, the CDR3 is TGTGCCAGTAGTATAAAGGGTAACAGACCGACCTATAATTCACCCCTCCACTTT.

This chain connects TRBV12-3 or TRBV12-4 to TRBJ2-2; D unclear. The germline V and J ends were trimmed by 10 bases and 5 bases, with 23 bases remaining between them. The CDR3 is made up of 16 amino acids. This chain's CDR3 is CAIILTTRVVTGELFF. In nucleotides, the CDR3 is TGTGCCATCATTTTAACGACCCGGGTCGTGACCGGGGAGCTGTTTTTT.

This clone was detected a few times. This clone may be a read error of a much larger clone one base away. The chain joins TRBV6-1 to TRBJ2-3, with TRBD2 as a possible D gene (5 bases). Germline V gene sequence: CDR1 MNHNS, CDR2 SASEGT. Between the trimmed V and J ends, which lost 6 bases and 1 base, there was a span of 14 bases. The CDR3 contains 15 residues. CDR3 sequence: CASSETIGGTDTQYF. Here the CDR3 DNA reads TGTGCCAGCAGCGAGACTATCGGGGGCACAGATACGCAGTATTTT.

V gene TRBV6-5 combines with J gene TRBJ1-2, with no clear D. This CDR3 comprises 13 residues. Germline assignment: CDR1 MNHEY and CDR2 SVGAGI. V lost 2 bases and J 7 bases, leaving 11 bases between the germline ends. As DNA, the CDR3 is TGTGCCAGCAGTTACGCCCCAGGAGGTGGCTACACCTTC. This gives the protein CASSYAPGGGYTF.

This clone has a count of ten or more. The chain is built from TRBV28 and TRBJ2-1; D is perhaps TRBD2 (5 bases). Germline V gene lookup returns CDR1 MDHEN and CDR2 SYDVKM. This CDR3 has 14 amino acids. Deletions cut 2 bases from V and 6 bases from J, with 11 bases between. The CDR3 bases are TGTGCCAGCAGTTTAGGGAGATTATCCAATGAGCAGTTCTTC. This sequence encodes CASSLGRLSNEQFF.

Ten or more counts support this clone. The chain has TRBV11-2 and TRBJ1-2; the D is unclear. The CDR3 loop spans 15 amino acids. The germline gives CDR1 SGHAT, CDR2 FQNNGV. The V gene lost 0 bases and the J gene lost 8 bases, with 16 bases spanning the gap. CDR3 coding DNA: TGTGCCAGCAGCTTAGACGGCCTGAGAGTAGGCGGCTACACCTTC. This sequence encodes CASSLDGLRVGGYTF.

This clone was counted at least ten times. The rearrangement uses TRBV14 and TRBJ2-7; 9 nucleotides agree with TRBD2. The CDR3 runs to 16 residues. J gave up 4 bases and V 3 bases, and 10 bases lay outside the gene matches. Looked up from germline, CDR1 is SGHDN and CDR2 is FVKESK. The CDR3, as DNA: TGTGCCAGCAGCCAGGGGCTAGCGGGAATGAATTACGAGCAGTACTTC. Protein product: CASSQGLAGMNYEQYF.

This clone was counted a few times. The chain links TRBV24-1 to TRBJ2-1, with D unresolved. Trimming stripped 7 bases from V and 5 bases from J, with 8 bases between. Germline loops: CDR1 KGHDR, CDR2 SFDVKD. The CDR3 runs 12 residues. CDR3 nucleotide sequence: TGTGCCACCAGGGCAAATAACAATGAGCAGTTCTTC. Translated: CATRANNNEQFF.

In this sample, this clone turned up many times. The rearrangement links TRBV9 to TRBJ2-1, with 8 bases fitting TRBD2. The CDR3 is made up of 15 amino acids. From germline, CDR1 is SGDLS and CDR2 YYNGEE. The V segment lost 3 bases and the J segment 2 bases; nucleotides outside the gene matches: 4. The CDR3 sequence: CASSGTSGAYNEQFF. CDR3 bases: TGTGCCAGCAGCGGTACTAGCGGTGCCTACAATGAGCAGTTCTTC.

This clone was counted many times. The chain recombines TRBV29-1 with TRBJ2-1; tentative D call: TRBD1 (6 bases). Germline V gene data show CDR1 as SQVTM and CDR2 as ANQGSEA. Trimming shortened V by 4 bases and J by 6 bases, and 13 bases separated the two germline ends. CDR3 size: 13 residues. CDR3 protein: CSVGAQGPNEQFF. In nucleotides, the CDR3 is TGCAGCGTTGGGGCCCAGGGGCCCAATGAGCAGTTCTTC.